The source of this TCR beta chain is a study of OX40 agonist ivuxolimab in advanced cancers. The overall study: Enrollees could have had prior anti-PD-1, anti-PD-L1 or anti-CTLA-4 therapy, which over 35% had received. Points from the study as a whole: Both CD4+ and CD8+ T cell populations in blood had undergone clonal expansion by week 6 at 0.1 to 3.0 mg/kg. In a subset of nonresponders, normalized T-cell clonal expansion was also low.

The germline V gene has CDR1 KGHSH and CDR2 LQKENI. CDR3 length: 15 amino acids. The germline V and J ends were trimmed by 0 bases and 0 bases, with 6 bases remaining between them. The method was immunoSEQ multiplex PCR; TCRdb's version includes in-frame clones alone and lacks a portion of them. The top ten clones hold about 1.6% of a sample with some 65,000 clones, about 77% of them seen once. With regard to this clone: Its specificity is not known.

Patients with a history of autoimmune disease or on systemic immunosuppression were excluded. V gene TRBV18 combines with J gene TRBJ1-3; D gene ambiguous. This receptor was obtained from an adult with an advanced solid tumor such as melanoma, head and neck, liver or kidney cancer. The source material was CD4+ or CD8+ T cells sorted from blood, sampled in a trial of the OX40 agonist ivuxolimab. The CDR3 region is CASSPPSVSGNTIYF. The CDR3 nucleotides read TGTGCCAGCTCACCACCTTCTGTCTCTGGAAACACCATATATTTT.